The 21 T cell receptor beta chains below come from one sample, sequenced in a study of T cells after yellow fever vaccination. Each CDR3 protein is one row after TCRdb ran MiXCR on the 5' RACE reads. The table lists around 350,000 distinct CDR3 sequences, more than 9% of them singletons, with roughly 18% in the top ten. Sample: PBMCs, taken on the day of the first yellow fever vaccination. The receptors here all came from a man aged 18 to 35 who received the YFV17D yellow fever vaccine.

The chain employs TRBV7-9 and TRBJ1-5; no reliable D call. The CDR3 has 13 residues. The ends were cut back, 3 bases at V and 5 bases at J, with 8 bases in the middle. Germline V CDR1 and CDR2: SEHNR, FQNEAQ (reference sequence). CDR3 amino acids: CASSFGEDQPQHF. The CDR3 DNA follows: TGTGCCAGCAGCTTCGGCGAGGATCAGCCCCAGCATTTT.

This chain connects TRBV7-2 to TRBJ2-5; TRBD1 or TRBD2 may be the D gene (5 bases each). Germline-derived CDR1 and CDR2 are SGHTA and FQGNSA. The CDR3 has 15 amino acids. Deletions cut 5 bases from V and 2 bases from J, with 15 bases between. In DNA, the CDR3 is TGTGCCAGCAGCGTTGTGGGGGTGTGGCAAGAGACCCAGTACTTC. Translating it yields CASSVVGVWQETQYF.

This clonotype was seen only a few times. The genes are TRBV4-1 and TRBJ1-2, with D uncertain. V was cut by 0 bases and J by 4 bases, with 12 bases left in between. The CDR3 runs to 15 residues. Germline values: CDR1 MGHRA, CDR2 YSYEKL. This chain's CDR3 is CASSQDNLVIYGYTF. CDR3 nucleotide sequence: TGCGCCAGCAGCCAAGATAACTTGGTAATCTATGGCTACACCTTC.

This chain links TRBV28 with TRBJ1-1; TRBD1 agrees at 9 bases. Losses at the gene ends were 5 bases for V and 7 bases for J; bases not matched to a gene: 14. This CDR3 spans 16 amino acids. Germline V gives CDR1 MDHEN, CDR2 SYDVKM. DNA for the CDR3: TGTGCCAGCAGTATGCGGACAGGGGTGACCTCTAATGAAGCTTTCTTT. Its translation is CASSMRTGVTSNEAFF.

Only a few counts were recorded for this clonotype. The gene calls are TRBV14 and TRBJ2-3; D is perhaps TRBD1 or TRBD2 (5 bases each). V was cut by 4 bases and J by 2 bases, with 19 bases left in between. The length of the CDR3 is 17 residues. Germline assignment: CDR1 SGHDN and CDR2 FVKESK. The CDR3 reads CASSPAPRDADTDTQYF. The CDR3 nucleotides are TGTGCCAGCAGCCCCGCCCCCCGGGACGCAGACACAGATACGCAGTATTTT.

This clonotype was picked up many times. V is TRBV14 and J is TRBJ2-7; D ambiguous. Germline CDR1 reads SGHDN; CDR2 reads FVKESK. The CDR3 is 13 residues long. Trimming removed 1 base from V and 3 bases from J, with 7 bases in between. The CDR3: CASSQGTNYEQYV. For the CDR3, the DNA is TGTGCCAGCAGCCAAGGGACCAACTACGAGCAGTACGTC.

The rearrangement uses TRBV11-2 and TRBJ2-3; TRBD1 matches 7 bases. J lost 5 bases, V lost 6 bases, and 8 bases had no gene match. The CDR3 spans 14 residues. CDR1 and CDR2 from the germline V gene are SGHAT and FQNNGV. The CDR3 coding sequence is TGTGCCAGCAGGAAACCGGGACAGAAAGATACGCAGTATTTT. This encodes CASRKPGQKDTQYF.

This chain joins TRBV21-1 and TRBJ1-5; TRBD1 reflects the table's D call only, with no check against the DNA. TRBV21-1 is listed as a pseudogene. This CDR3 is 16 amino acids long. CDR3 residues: CASSKEYGQWGQPQHF. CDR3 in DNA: TGTGCCAGCAGCAAAGAGTACGGACAGTGGGGTCAGCCCCAGCATTTT.

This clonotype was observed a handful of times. CDR3 residues: CSARDDGGPSTDTQYF. DNA of the CDR3: TGCAGTGCTAGAGATGACGGGGGCCCCTCCACAGATACGCAGTATTTT. The chain uses TRBV20-1 and TRBJ2-3; D is possibly TRBD1 or TRBD2 (6 bases each). Germline assignment: CDR1 DFQATT and CDR2 SNEGSKA (reference sequence). V was shortened by 0 bases and J by 2 bases, with 15 bases between the two germline ends. The CDR3 sequence is 16 residues long.

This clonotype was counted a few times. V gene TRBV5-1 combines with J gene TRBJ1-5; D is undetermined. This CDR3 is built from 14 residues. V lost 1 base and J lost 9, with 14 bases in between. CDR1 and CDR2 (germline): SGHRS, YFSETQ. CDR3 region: CASSLTGPPSPQHF. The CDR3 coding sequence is TGCGCCAGCAGCTTGACGGGCCCACCATCGCCCCAGCATTTT. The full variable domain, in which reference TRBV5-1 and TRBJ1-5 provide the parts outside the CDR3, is KAGVTQTPRYLIKTRGQQVTLSCSPISGHRSVSWYQQTPGQGLQFLFEYFSETQRNKGNFPGRFSGRQFSNSRSEMNVSTLELGDSALYLCASSLTGPPSPQHFGDGTRLSIL.

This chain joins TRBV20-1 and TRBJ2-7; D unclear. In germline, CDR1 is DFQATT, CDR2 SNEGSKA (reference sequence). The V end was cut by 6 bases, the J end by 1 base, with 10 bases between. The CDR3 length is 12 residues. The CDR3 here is CSAPRSSYEQYF. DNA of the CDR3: TGCAGTGCCCCGCGGAGTTCCTACGAGCAGTACTTC.

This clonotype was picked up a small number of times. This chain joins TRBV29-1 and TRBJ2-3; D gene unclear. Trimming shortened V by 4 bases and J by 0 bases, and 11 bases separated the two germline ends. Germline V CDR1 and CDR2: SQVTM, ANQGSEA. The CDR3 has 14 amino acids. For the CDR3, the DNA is TGCAGCGTTGCGACTGCTAGTAGCACAGATACGCAGTATTTT. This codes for CSVATASSTDTQYF.

CDR3 amino acids: CASSTSLGSGGSNEQFF. Here the CDR3 DNA reads TGTGCCAGCAGTACCAGTCTGGGTAGCGGGGGCTCAAATGAGCAGTTCTTC. The chain joins TRBV12-3 or TRBV12-4 to TRBJ2-1; 9 bases match TRBD2. This CDR3 region has 17 residues. Losses at the gene ends were 5 bases for V and 7 bases for J; bases not matched to a gene: 15.

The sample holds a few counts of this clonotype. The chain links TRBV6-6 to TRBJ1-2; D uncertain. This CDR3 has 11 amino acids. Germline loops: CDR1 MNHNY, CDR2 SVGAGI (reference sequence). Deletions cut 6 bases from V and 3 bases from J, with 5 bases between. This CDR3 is CASRGDYGYTF. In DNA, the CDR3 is TGTGCCAGCAGGGGCGACTATGGCTACACCTTC.

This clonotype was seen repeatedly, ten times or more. The CDR3 DNA reads as TGTGCCAGCAGACCCGGGACAGGGAGTGAGGGGGAGCTGTTTTTT. It specifies CASRPGTGSEGELFF. V gene TRBV12-3 or TRBV12-4 combines with J gene TRBJ2-2, with 9 bases matching TRBD1. The V gene end was trimmed by 6 bases and the J gene end by 8 bases; junction bases not matched to a gene: 10. This CDR3 is 15 amino acids long.

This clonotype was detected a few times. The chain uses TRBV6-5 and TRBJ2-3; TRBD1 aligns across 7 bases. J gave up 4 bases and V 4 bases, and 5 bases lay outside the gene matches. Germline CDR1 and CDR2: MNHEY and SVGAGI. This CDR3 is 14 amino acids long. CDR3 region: CASSFNRGADTQYF. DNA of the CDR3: TGTGCCAGCAGTTTCAACAGGGGAGCAGATACGCAGTATTTT.

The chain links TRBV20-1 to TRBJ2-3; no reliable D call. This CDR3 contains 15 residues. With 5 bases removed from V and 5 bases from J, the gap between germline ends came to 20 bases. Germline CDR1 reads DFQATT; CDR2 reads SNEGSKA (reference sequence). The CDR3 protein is CSAPKGRGLGDTQYF. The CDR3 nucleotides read TGCAGTGCTCCGAAGGGAAGAGGTTTAGGAGATACGCAGTATTTT.

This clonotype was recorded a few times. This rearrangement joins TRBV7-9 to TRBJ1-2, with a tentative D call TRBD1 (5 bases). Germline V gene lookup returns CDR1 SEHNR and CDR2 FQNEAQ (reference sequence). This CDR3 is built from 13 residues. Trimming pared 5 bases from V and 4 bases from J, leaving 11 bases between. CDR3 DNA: TGTGCCAGCAGCGGAGGGACGGGCTATGGCTACACCTTC. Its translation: CASSGGTGYGYTF.

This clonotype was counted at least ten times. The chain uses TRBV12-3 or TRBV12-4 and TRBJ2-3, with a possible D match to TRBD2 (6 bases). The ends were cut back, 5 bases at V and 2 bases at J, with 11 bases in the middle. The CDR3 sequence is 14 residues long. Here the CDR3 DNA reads TGTGCCAGCAGTGCGGGGACGGTCACAGATACGCAGTATTTT. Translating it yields CASSAGTVTDTQYF.

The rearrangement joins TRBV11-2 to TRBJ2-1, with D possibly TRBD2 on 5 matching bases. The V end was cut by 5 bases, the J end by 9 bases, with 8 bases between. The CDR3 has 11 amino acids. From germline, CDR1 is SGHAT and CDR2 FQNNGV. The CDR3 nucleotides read TGTGCCAGCAGCCTAGCTGCTGAGCAGTTCTTC. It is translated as CASSLAAEQFF.

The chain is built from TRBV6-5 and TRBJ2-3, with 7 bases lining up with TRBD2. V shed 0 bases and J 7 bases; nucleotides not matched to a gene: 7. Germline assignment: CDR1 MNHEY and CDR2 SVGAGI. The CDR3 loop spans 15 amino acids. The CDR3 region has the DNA TGTGCCAGCAGTTACTCGGGGGGGACGGATAATACGCAGTATTTT. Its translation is CASSYSGGTDNTQYF.